What follows are 27 T cell receptor beta chains derived from one specimen sequenced in a study of T cell repertoires in cytomegalovirus infection. In TCRdb, the reads were re-called with MiXCR into one record per CDR3 protein. The table includes 350,000 to 550,000 distinct CDR3 sequences, roughly 30% detected once. What was sequenced was PBMCs. These receptors were taken from a human donor in good health (CMV status not recorded). Some clones in this sample may be carry-over from other donors' samples.

V is TRBV2 and J is TRBJ2-3; D is possibly TRBD1 or TRBD2 (6 bases each). Trimming cost V 2 bases and J 1 base, with 10 bases left between them. Germline V CDR1 and CDR2: SNHLY, FYNNEI. CDR3 length: 15 residues. DNA for the CDR3: TGTGCCAGCAGTGAACAGGGGACTGGCACAGATACGCAGTATTTT. Translated: CASSEQGTGTDTQYF.

In regard to this clonotype: A much larger clone is a single base away; this may be a read error. No conserved phenylalanine or tryptophan is present at the end of the CDR3, so a read error is the likely explanation. The rearrangement joins TRBV7-4 to TRBJ2-5; D is perhaps TRBD1 (6 bases). Germline V CDR1 and CDR2: SGHVT, SQSDAQ. The V end lost 4 bases, the J end lost 5 bases, and 14 bases lay between the germline ends. This CDR3 spans 14 amino acids. In DNA, the CDR3 is TGTGCCAGCAGCTACCACAGGGTTGGGGAGACCCAGTACTTA. As protein: CASSYHRVGETQYL.

The chain is built from TRBV18 and TRBJ1-2, with 7 bases aligning to TRBD1. The V gene's germline CDR1 is KGHSH and CDR2 LQKENI. V dropped 4 bases and J dropped 3; count of bases not matched to a gene: 2. This CDR3 is built from 13 residues. CDR3 sequence reads: CASSHGQDYGYTF. In DNA, the CDR3 is TGTGCCAGCTCACACGGACAGGACTATGGCTACACCTTC.

The rearrangement joins TRBV20-1 to TRBJ1-5; 9 bases are shared with TRBD1. Germline values: CDR1 DFQATT, CDR2 SNEGSKA (reference sequence). Losses at the gene ends were 2 bases for V and 1 base for J; bases not matched to a gene: 9. The CDR3 runs 17 residues. CDR3 sequence: CSARRGTGSSSNQPQHF. In DNA, the CDR3 is TGCAGTGCTAGACGCGGGACAGGGTCATCCAGCAATCAGCCCCAGCATTTT.

The chain combines TRBV9 with TRBJ1-1, with a weak D call TRBD1 (5 bases). V was clipped by 0 bases and J by 1 base, with 13 bases between them. The CDR3 spans 16 residues. CDR1 SGDLS and CDR2 YYNGEE come from the germline V gene. The CDR3 protein is CASSVDGGVGNTEAFF. The CDR3 region has the DNA TGTGCCAGCAGCGTAGACGGGGGTGTGGGGAACACTGAAGCTTTCTTT.

The rearrangement uses TRBV11-2 and TRBJ1-1; D perhaps matches TRBD1 (6 bases). The CDR3 totals 15 residues. Trimming left V 8 bases short and J 2 bases short, with 18 bases between. The germline V gene has CDR1 SGHAT and CDR2 FQNNGV. The chain's CDR3 is CASVRQEFVNTEAFF. CDR3 nucleotides: TGTGCCAGCGTGCGACAGGAATTTGTCAACACTGAAGCTTTCTTT. Complete variable domain (other parts from reference TRBV11-2 and TRBJ1-1): EAGVAQSPRYKIIEKRQSVAFWCNPISGHATLYWYQQILGQGPKLLIQFQNNGVVDDSQLPKDRFSAERLKGVDSTLKIQPAKLEDSAVYLCASVRQEFVNTEAFFGQGTRLTVV.

This clonotype occurred many times. The genes are TRBV12-3 or TRBV12-4 and TRBJ1-2; TRBD1 matches 9 bases. The CDR3 has 13 residues. With 5 bases clipped from V and 4 bases from J, the junction kept 2 bases outside the gene matches. The CDR3 coding sequence is TGTGCCAGCAGTCAGGACAGGGGCTATGGCTACACCTTC. As protein: CASSQDRGYGYTF.

This clonotype was observed at least ten times. V gene TRBV7-8 combines with J gene TRBJ1-3; D is uncertain. With 2 bases removed from V and 0 bases from J, the gap between germline ends came to 17 bases. CDR3 size: 18 residues. CDR1 and CDR2 from the germline V gene are SGHVS and FQNEAQ. The CDR3 sequence: CASSLLPPRTSSGNTIYF. CDR3 bases: TGTGCCAGCAGCTTATTACCCCCTAGGACTTCCTCTGGAAACACCATATATTTT.

This clonotype was seen just once. This may arise from a read error, as a much more abundant clone is one base away. This rearrangement joins TRBV5-5 to TRBJ1-2; 9 bases agree with TRBD1. Germline V gene data show CDR1 as SGHKS and CDR2 as YYEKEE (reference sequence). CDR3 length equals 16 residues. Trimming cost V 4 bases and J 8 bases; bases outside gene matches: 15. The CDR3 sequence is CASSQTFPGTGKGYTF. In DNA, the CDR3 is TGTGCCAGCAGCCAAACCTTTCCCGGGACAGGGAAGGGCTACACCTTC.

The sample holds many counts of this clonotype. The J gene is TRBJ1-5, the V gene TRBV6-1; D possibly corresponds to TRBD1 (6 bases). V was pared by 10 bases and J by 0 bases, with 16 bases between. Germline assignment: CDR1 MNHNS and CDR2 SASEGT. The CDR3 has 15 residues. CDR3 protein: CATRGGRYSNQPQHF. The CDR3 region has the DNA TGTGCCACGAGAGGGGGGCGATATAGCAATCAGCCCCAGCATTTT.

There are many counts of this clonotype. This chain uses TRBV7-8 with TRBJ1-1; D possibly corresponds to TRBD1 (5 bases). Trimming stripped 3 bases from V and 6 bases from J, with 8 bases between. CDR3 size: 12 residues. CDR1 is SGHVS and CDR2 is FQNEAQ in the germline V gene. The CDR3 reads CASSFVGAEAFF. CDR3 in DNA: TGTGCCAGCAGCTTTGTGGGGGCTGAAGCTTTCTTT. The entire variable domain, with the rest obtained from reference TRBV7-8 and TRBJ1-1, is as follows: GAGVSQSPRYKVAKRGQDVALRCDPISGHVSLFWYQQALGQGPEFLTYFQNEAQLDKSGLPSDRFFAERPEGSVSTLKIQRTQQEDSAVYLCASSFVGAEAFFGQGTRLTVV.

The V and J genes are TRBV4-1 and TRBJ1-6, with unresolved D. V lost 3 bases, J lost 12 bases, and 12 bases lay in between. CDR3 size: 13 residues. Germline V lookup: CDR1 MGHRA, CDR2 YSYEKL. The CDR3 loop reads CASSQESSVPLHF. The CDR3 bases are TGCGCCAGCAGCCAGGAATCCTCGGTACCCCTCCACTTT.

The rearrangement uses TRBV19 and TRBJ1-6, with unresolved D. The CDR3 is 14 residues long. CDR1 and CDR2 (germline): LNHDA, SQIVND (reference sequence). Trimming stripped 5 bases from V and 6 bases from J, with 11 bases between. The CDR3 nucleotides read TGTGCCAGTAGTTTCCAGATTTTTAATTCACCCCTCCACTTT. It is translated as CASSFQIFNSPLHF.

This clonotype was counted only a few times. The gene calls are TRBV19 and TRBJ2-3; TRBD2 matches at 13 bases. The length of the CDR3 is 19 residues. Germline V gene data show CDR1 as LNHDA and CDR2 as SQIVND (reference sequence). J lost 2 bases, V lost 5 bases, and 13 bases had no gene match. CDR3 region: CASSGSPGLAGQNTDTQYF. The CDR3 nucleotides read TGTGCCAGTAGTGGATCACCGGGACTAGCGGGGCAAAACACAGATACGCAGTATTTT. The whole variable domain, remainder taken from reference TRBV19 and TRBJ2-3, is DGGITQSPKYLFRKEGQNVTLSCEQNLNHDAMYWYRQDPGQGLRLIYYSQIVNDFQKGDIAEGYSVSREKKESFPLTVTSAQKNPTAFYLCASSGSPGLAGQNTDTQYFGPGTRLTVL.

This clonotype was seen only a few times. This rearrangement joins TRBV6-2 or TRBV6-3 to TRBJ2-3, with unresolved D. The CDR3 is 13 amino acids. Trimming shortened V by 7 bases and J by 2 bases, and 10 bases separated the two germline ends. Germline V gene sequence: CDR1 MNHEY, CDR2 SVGEGT. This CDR3 reads CASKPATTDTQYF. DNA of the CDR3: TGTGCCAGCAAACCTGCCACCACAGATACGCAGTATTTT.

A note on this clonotype: The CDR3 ends on some other residue instead of the conserved phenylalanine or tryptophan, so this is likely a read error. The chain recombines TRBV6-2 or TRBV6-3 with TRBJ2-1; TRBD2 agrees at 13 bases. The germline V gene encodes CDR1 MNHEY and CDR2 SVGEGT. Losses at the gene ends were 7 bases for V and 10 bases for J; bases not matched to a gene: 4. The CDR3 is made up of 13 amino acids. In DNA form, the CDR3 reads TGTGCCAGCAAACTAGCGGGGGGGCACGAGCAGTTCTTA. It specifies CASKLAGGHEQFL.

Only a few counts were recorded for this clonotype. This chain joins TRBV28 and TRBJ1-5, with 7 positions matching TRBD1. The ends lost 4 bases at V and 3 bases at J; junction bases unmatched: 6. The CDR3 spans 15 residues. The V gene's germline CDR1 is MDHEN and CDR2 SYDVKM. The CDR3 spells CASSYPGTDNQPQHF. As DNA, the CDR3 is TGTGCCAGCAGTTACCCCGGGACAGACAATCAGCCCCAGCATTTT.

This clonotype has only a few counts. The chain recombines TRBV10-3 with TRBJ2-7, with D perhaps matching TRBD1 or TRBD2 (5 bases each). Per germline, CDR1 ENHRY and CDR2 SYGVKD. Trimming removed 3 bases at V and 3 bases at J, with 15 bases between. This CDR3 region has 15 residues. The CDR3 reads CAISERGTQRYEQYF. The CDR3 coding sequence is TGTGCCATCAGTGAAAGAGGGACCCAGCGCTACGAGCAGTACTTC.

As concerns this clonotype: Since a much larger clone is just one base distant, this may be a read error. V is TRBV7-6 and J is TRBJ1-5; D remains ambiguous. Germline V gives CDR1 SGHVS, CDR2 FNYEAQ. The CDR3 sequence is 16 residues long. Trimming cost V 1 base and J 0 bases, with 10 bases left between them. The CDR3 bases are TGTGCCAGCAGCTTAGTGGCAGTGGCTAGCAATCAGCCCCAGCATTTT. Amino acid sequence: CASSLVAVASNQPQHF. Drawing the rest from reference TRBV7-6 and TRBJ1-5, the complete variable domain is GAGVSQSPRYKVTKRGQDVALRCDPISGHVSLYWYRQALGQGPEFLTYFNYEAQQDKSGLPNDRFSAERPEGSISTLTIQRTEQRDSAMYRCASSLVAVASNQPQHFGDGTRLSIL.

This clonotype showed up many times. V usage is TRBV7-6 and J usage is TRBJ1-1; TRBD1 matches at 8 bases. The V and J ends lost 5 bases and 6 bases, in that order; junction bases with no gene match: 5. The CDR3 length is 13 residues. In germline, CDR1 is SGHVS, CDR2 FNYEAQ. As DNA, the CDR3 is TGTGCCAGCAGCGCCGACAGGGGCTCTGAAGCTTTCTTT. It encodes CASSADRGSEAFF.

A few counts support this clonotype. The chain has TRBV7-9 and TRBJ2-7; 7 nucleotides line up with TRBD1. In germline, CDR1 is SEHNR, CDR2 FQNEAQ (reference sequence). V dropped 5 bases and J dropped 7; count of bases not matched to a gene: 5. The CDR3 runs to 12 residues. CDR3 sequence reads: CASSPGQAEQYF. CDR3 DNA: TGTGCCAGCAGCCCCGGACAGGCAGAGCAGTACTTC.

The chain employs TRBV4-2 and TRBJ1-5; D unresolved. From germline, CDR1 is LGHNA and CDR2 YNFKEQ. The germline V and J ends were trimmed by 0 bases and 6 bases, with 12 bases remaining between them. CDR3 size: 15 residues. CDR3 sequence (DNA): TGTGCCAGCAGCCAAGAGGGATTATTCGGTCAGCCCCAGCATTTT. This codes for CASSQEGLFGQPQHF.

This clonotype was counted at least ten times. The V gene is TRBV12-3 or TRBV12-4, the J gene TRBJ1-5; the D gene is possibly TRBD1 (5 bases). The germline V and J ends were trimmed by 1 base and 7 bases, with 11 bases remaining between them. The CDR3 is 14 residues long. The CDR3 loop reads CASSLGAGRQPQHF. CDR3 DNA sequence: TGTGCCAGCAGTTTAGGCGCAGGGAGACAGCCCCAGCATTTT.

V is TRBV5-4 and J is TRBJ2-3, with D perhaps matching TRBD2 (6 bases). Between the trimmed V and J ends, which lost 1 base and 3 bases, there was a span of 18 bases. Looked up from germline, CDR1 is SGHNT and CDR2 is YYREEE (reference sequence). This CDR3 spans 17 amino acids. The CDR3 DNA follows: TGTGCCAGCAGCTTGCCGGGACGGGACTTGGGGACAGATACGCAGTATTTT. Translated: CASSLPGRDLGTDTQYF.

The rearrangement uses TRBV20-1 and TRBJ2-5; D possibly uses TRBD1 or TRBD2 (6 bases each). The V and J ends lost 6 bases and 0 bases respectively, with 14 bases between them. Looked up from germline, CDR1 is DFQATT and CDR2 is SNEGSKA (reference sequence). CDR3 length equals 14 residues. In DNA, the CDR3 is TGCAGTGCGCAGCAAGGGGGGTACCAAGAGACCCAGTACTTC. Its translation: CSAQQGGYQETQYF.

This rearrangement joins TRBV27 to TRBJ1-5; no reliable D call. V dropped 3 bases and J dropped 10 bases, with 13 bases sitting between them. CDR1 MNHEY and CDR2 SMNVEV come from the germline V gene (reference sequence). The CDR3 consists of 13 residues. CDR3 protein: CASSFRVTGPQHF. CDR3 DNA sequence: TGTGCCAGCAGTTTTAGGGTCACTGGCCCCCAGCATTTT.

The chain joins TRBV6-4 to TRBJ2-3, with 8 bases that match TRBD2. Germline CDR1 and CDR2: MRHNA and SNTAGT. V lost 3 bases, J lost 5 bases, and 4 bases stayed unmatched. This CDR3 has 14 amino acids. The CDR3 loop reads CASSDAGGGDTQYF. The CDR3 region has the DNA TGTGCCAGCAGTGATGCGGGGGGTGGAGATACGCAGTATTTT.